The TCR beta chain described here comes from a study of T cell repertoires in cytomegalovirus infection. Background on the study: It was the public TCR beta signatures that indicated both CMV infection and matching HLA type.

Points on this clonotype: Its antigen is unknown.

The study, taken as a whole, reports: HLA-C-restricted CMV-specific TCR beta clonotypes prevailed in the ex vivo response.

TCRdb re-derived calls from the reads in MiXCR, one entry per CDR3 protein. The table records around 100,000 distinct CDR3 sequences, more than 15% of them present only once. The CDR3 contains 14 residues. V lost 2 bases and J 4 bases, leaving 14 bases between the germline ends. Germline CDR1 is SQVTM and CDR2 is ANQGSEA. This receptor was identified in a human donor in good health (CMV status not recorded). Some clones in this sample may be carry-over from other donors' samples. The gene calls are TRBV29-1 and TRBJ1-2, with a weak D call TRBD1 (5 bases). The specimen was PBMCs. The CDR3 is CSVESPGRSYGYTF. The CDR3 DNA reads TGCAGCGTTGAATCCCCGGGGCGCAGCTATGGCTACACCTTC.